The source of this TCR beta chain is a study of regulatory T cells in long-lasting Graves disease. Whole-study context: Those Graves' patients who were newly diagnosed had been on antithyroid drugs under 3 months. Study-level points and caveats: TCR diversity was lower in persistent Graves' patients than in newly diagnosed ones. Among samples with persistent disease, TRBV28, TRBJ1-2 and TRBJ2-5 were favored.

Building of the TCR beta libraries involved iRepertoire HTBI primers and Arm-PCR of CDR3 regions. TCRdb recomputed calls from the multiplex PCR reads with MiXCR, one row per CDR3 protein. The sample lists more than 400,000 distinct CDR3 sequences, about a sixth occurring once. Time point: newly diagnosed GD, antithyroid drugs for less than 3 months. Making the TCR library involved RNA that had been extracted from PBMCs. Concerning this clonotype: What it binds is not known.

After removal of 5 bases from V and 5 bases from J, the junction contained 9 bases not matched to a gene. Germline values: CDR1 MDHEN, CDR2 SYDVKM. This CDR3 contains 16 residues. The same data also contributed to another study, on T cells in Graves' hyperthyroidism and ophthalmopathy. That paper states: HTBI primers drove first-round RT-PCR of the TCR CDR3.

The receptor comes from a woman younger than 45 with Graves disease. The sequenced sample was peripheral blood mononuclear cells (PBMCs), obtained at new diagnosis, from a patient treated with antithyroid drugs. The chain combines TRBV28 with TRBJ2-5; 12 bases fit TRBD2. The CDR3 coding sequence is TGTGCCAGCAGTCGCGCTAGCGGGAGGGCCGATGAGACCCAGTACTTC. Protein: CASSRASGRADETQYF.